The 23 T cell receptor beta chains below all came from one sample that was sequenced in a study of hypomethylating agent response in myelodysplastic syndrome. Measured with immunoSEQ multiplex PCR; TCRdb has only the in-frame clones, and not every one. Among around 4,500 clones, over 80% were seen once, and the ten largest hold roughly 19%. Sequenced material: bone marrow, taken before or after starting hypomethylating agent treatment for myelodysplastic syndrome (not recorded which). The receptors originated from a human donor with myelodysplastic syndrome.

The chain links TRBV29-1 to TRBJ2-1; 7 positions agree with TRBD2. The CDR3 is made up of 13 amino acids. Unmatched junction bases numbered 7, after V lost 3 bases and J lost 8 bases. Germline-derived CDR1 and CDR2 are SQVTM and ANQGSEA. This CDR3 is CSVEGGSGYEQFF. The CDR3, as DNA: TGCAGCGTTGAGGGCGGGAGTGGATATGAGCAGTTCTTC.

This chain links TRBV2 with TRBJ1-5; the D gene is possibly TRBD1 (5 bases). The CDR3 consists of 13 residues. Germline V gives CDR1 SNHLY, CDR2 FYNNEI. V was shortened by 4 bases and J by 6 bases, with 10 bases between the two germline ends. Here the CDR3 DNA reads TGTGCCAGCAGTGTCCAGGGTCCTCAGCCCCAGCATTTT. As protein: CASSVQGPQPQHF. Full variable domain (remainder filled in from reference TRBV2 and TRBJ1-5): EPEVTQTPSHQVTQMGQEVILRCVPISNHLYFYWYRQILGQKVEFLVSFYNNEISEKSEIFDDQFSVERPDGSNFTLKIRSTKLEDSAMYFCASSVQGPQPQHFGDGTRLSIL.

This clone was detected only a few times. This chain joins TRBV30 and TRBJ2-5; perhaps TRBD2 as D (6 bases). Germline V lookup: CDR1 GTSNPN, CDR2 SVGIG (reference sequence). The length of the CDR3 is 12 residues. Trimming removed 4 bases at V and 4 bases at J, with 10 bases between. CDR3 sequence: CAWTGVSETQYF. In DNA, the CDR3 is TGTGCCTGGACGGGGGTTTCAGAGACCCAGTACTTC.

The chain employs TRBV7-2 and TRBJ2-6; D unclear. Between the trimmed V and J ends, which lost 5 bases and 0 bases, there was a span of 14 bases. The length of the CDR3 is 17 residues. Germline-derived CDR1 and CDR2 are SGHTA and FQGNSA. CDR3 coding DNA: TGTGCCAGCAGCCGGGTCCTCGAGCCCTCTGGGGCCAACGTCCTGACTTTC. The encoded protein is CASSRVLEPSGANVLTF.

This clone was detected only once. The genes are TRBV28 and TRBJ1-5; D remains unclear. The CDR3 runs 15 residues. Germline V gives CDR1 MDHEN, CDR2 SYDVKM. Trimming removed 3 bases from V and 2 bases from J, with 11 bases in between. The chain's CDR3 is CASSFEGSGNQPQHF. The DNA of the CDR3 is TGTGCCAGCAGTTTCGAGGGATCGGGCAATCAGCCCCAGCATTTT.

J is TRBJ2-1 and V is TRBV2, with 8 bases fitting TRBD2. V lost 9 bases, J lost 0 bases, and 13 bases stayed unmatched. Looked up from germline, CDR1 is SNHLY and CDR2 is FYNNEI. The CDR3 sequence is 17 residues long. DNA of the CDR3: TGTGCCAGACCCCCAAAGGCTAGCGGGCTCTCCTACAATGAGCAGTTCTTC. As protein: CARPPKASGLSYNEQFF.

V is TRBV30 and J is TRBJ1-5, with TRBD1 identical over 7 bases. The V and J ends lost 0 bases and 5 bases, in that order; junction bases with no gene match: 1. There are 13 residues in the CDR3. In germline, CDR1 is GTSNPN, CDR2 SVGIG (reference sequence). The CDR3 here is CAWSVQGDQPQHF. In DNA form, the CDR3 reads TGTGCCTGGAGTGTTCAGGGGGATCAGCCCCAGCATTTT. The full variable domain, with the rest looked up from reference TRBV30 and TRBJ1-5, is SQTIHQWPATLVQPVGSPLSLECTVEGTSNPNLYWYRQAAGRGLQLLFYSVGIGQISSEVPQNLSASRPQDRQFILSSKKLLLSDSGFYLCAWSVQGDQPQHFGDGTRLSIL.

This clone came up a few times. This chain connects TRBV28 to TRBJ2-7; D uncertain. Germline lookup yields CDR1 MDHEN and CDR2 SYDVKM. V lost 6 bases to trimming and J lost 0 bases, with 12 bases between them. This CDR3 comprises 14 residues. The CDR3 DNA is TGTGCCAGCAGAGACACCTTAAGCTCCTACGAGCAGTACTTC. Its translation: CASRDTLSSYEQYF.

This chain connects TRBV10-1 to TRBJ2-2, with D maybe TRBD1 (5 bases). CDR1 is WNHNN, CDR2 SYGVQD, per germline (reference sequence). This CDR3 region has 15 residues. Trimming took 3 bases from V and 4 from J, leaving 12 bases between them. The CDR3 region is CASSEARVGTGELFF. The CDR3, as DNA: TGCGCCAGCAGTGAAGCCAGGGTTGGCACCGGGGAGCTGTTTTTT.

This clone was found once. This chain uses TRBV28 with TRBJ2-7, with D tentatively TRBD2 (6 bases). This CDR3 is built from 15 residues. The ends were cut back, 3 bases at V and 5 bases at J, with 17 bases in the middle. Germline V gene data show CDR1 as MDHEN and CDR2 as SYDVKM. In nucleotides, the CDR3 is TGTGCCAGCAGTTTTTTAGGAGGGACCCTCGACGAGCAGTACTTC. This translates into CASSFLGGTLDEQYF.

This chain connects TRBV9 to TRBJ2-5; 7 nucleotides align to TRBD2. Trimming removed 0 bases from V and 1 base from J; junction bases left unmatched: 6. The CDR3 loop spans 16 amino acids. The germline gives CDR1 SGDLS, CDR2 YYNGEE. CDR3 sequence (DNA): TGTGCCAGCAGCGTAGGGTCGGGAGGACTCCAAGAGACCCAGTACTTC. Encoded protein: CASSVGSGGLQETQYF.

The rearrangement joins TRBV28 to TRBJ1-1; D might be TRBD1 (5 bases). The germline V gene has CDR1 MDHEN and CDR2 SYDVKM. V was cut by 11 bases and J by 3 bases, with 16 bases left in between. This CDR3 is built from 13 residues. The CDR3 protein is CAGATPPYTEAFF. The CDR3 coding sequence is TGTGCCGGGGCCACGCCGCCTTACACTGAAGCTTTCTTT.

V is TRBV10-3 and J is TRBJ1-1; no definite D call. Germline V gene sequence: CDR1 ENHRY, CDR2 SYGVKD. The CDR3 is 16 amino acids. V gave up 3 bases and J gave up 5 bases, with 19 bases separating them. CDR3 bases: TGTGCCATCAGTGACAGGTTAACACCGGAGAAAACTGAAGCTTTCTTT. Translation gives CAISDRLTPEKTEAFF.

The chain carries TRBV6-5 and TRBJ1-5; no clear D. CDR1 and CDR2 (germline): MNHEY, SVGAGI. The CDR3 sequence is 14 residues long. Trimming took off 5 bases at V and 5 bases at J, with 13 bases between the two ends. The CDR3 nucleotides read TGTGCCAGCAGTATGCTGGGTAGAGATCAGCCCCAGCATTTT. Translation gives CASSMLGRDQPQHF.

Sample share makes this clone medium-sized (0.01 to 0.1%). The V call is TRBV14, the J call TRBJ2-7; the D is unclear. Trimming stripped 4 bases from V and 7 bases from J, with 14 bases between. Looked up from germline, CDR1 is SGHDN and CDR2 is FVKESK. The CDR3 has 13 amino acids. Here the CDR3 reads CASSLTTQAEQYF. The CDR3, as DNA: TGTGCCAGCAGCCTAACGACCCAAGCGGAGCAGTACTTC.

The genes are TRBV28 and TRBJ2-7; D is perhaps TRBD2 (5 bases). The CDR3 sequence is 13 residues long. V dropped 4 bases and J dropped 7 bases, with 14 bases sitting between them. Germline assignment: CDR1 MDHEN and CDR2 SYDVKM. The DNA for the CDR3 is TGTGCCAGCAGTTACCTGACTACGGAGGAGCAGTACTTC. Residues: CASSYLTTEEQYF.

This chain connects TRBV14 to TRBJ1-2; TRBD1 matches 7 bases. Unmatched junction bases numbered 6, after V lost 4 bases and J lost 4 bases. The CDR3 sequence is 14 residues long. CDR1 and CDR2 from the germline V gene are SGHDN and FVKESK. The CDR3, as DNA: TGTGCCAGCAGCCCAGACAGGGCGGGCTATGGCTACACCTTC. Translating gives CASSPDRAGYGYTF. Filled out from reference TRBV14 and TRBJ1-2, the complete variable domain reads EAGVTQFPSHSVIEKGQTVTLRCDPISGHDNLYWYRRVMGKEIKFLLHFVKESKQDESGMPNNRFLAERTGGTYSTLKVQPAELEDSGVYFCASSPDRAGYGYTFGSGTRLTVV.

This chain joins TRBV18 and TRBJ1-1; D perhaps matches TRBD1 (5 bases). Germline values: CDR1 KGHSH, CDR2 LQKENI. The CDR3 has 14 amino acids. Trimming left V 4 bases short and J 0 bases short, with 9 bases between. Here the CDR3 DNA reads TGTGCCAGCTCACTGGGGGGAATGAACACTGAAGCTTTCTTT. Amino acids: CASSLGGMNTEAFF.

The chain employs TRBV6-5 and TRBJ2-3; either TRBD1 or TRBD2 may supply D (7 bases each). Germline loops: CDR1 MNHEY, CDR2 SVGAGI. The CDR3 runs to 15 residues. The ends were cut back, 6 bases at V and 9 bases at J, with 22 bases in the middle. CDR3 region: CASRGETGMGGTQYF. The CDR3 DNA follows: TGTGCCAGCAGGGGTGAGACAGGGATGGGAGGGACGCAGTATTTT.

The chain links TRBV28 to TRBJ1-1; TRBD1 might be the D (5 bases). The V end was cut by 2 bases, the J end by 4 bases, with 11 bases between. CDR3 size: 14 residues. From germline, CDR1 is MDHEN and CDR2 SYDVKM. CDR3 sequence reads: CASSLPGRGTEAFF. CDR3 DNA sequence: TGTGCCAGCAGTTTACCGGGGAGGGGCACTGAAGCTTTCTTT.

The rearrangement joins TRBV6-4 to TRBJ2-1; 11 bases line up with TRBD2. Trimming removed 3 bases from V and 3 bases from J; junction bases left unmatched: 1. The CDR3 length is 15 residues. Germline values: CDR1 MRHNA, CDR2 SNTAGT. The CDR3 sequence: CASSELAGDYNEQFF. The CDR3 bases are TGTGCCAGCAGTGAACTAGCGGGAGACTACAATGAGCAGTTCTTC.

This sequence joins TRBV5-1 and TRBJ1-1; the D is unclear. The CDR3 consists of 15 residues. Looked up from germline, CDR1 is SGHRS and CDR2 is YFSETQ. V lost 2 bases and J lost 0, with 11 bases in between. Here the CDR3 DNA reads TGCGCCAGCAGCTTTAGACGGACCATGAACACTGAAGCTTTCTTT. It encodes CASSFRRTMNTEAFF.

The chain recombines TRBV2 with TRBJ2-7, with D maybe TRBD2 (5 bases). This CDR3 region has 15 residues. Trimming shortened V by 6 bases and J by 2 bases, and 17 bases separated the two germline ends. Germline CDR1 SNHLY, CDR2 FYNNEI. The CDR3 reads CASSGPQRTTYEQYF. CDR3 sequence (DNA): TGTGCCAGCAGCGGACCCCAGCGGACGACCTACGAGCAGTACTTC.